The 20 T cell receptor beta chains reported below all come from one sample, sequenced in a study of cytomegalovirus exposure and HLA in healthy donors. This PCR relied on a set of 60 Vbeta primers and 13 Jbeta primers. Clones were read by immunoSEQ multiplex PCR, and TCRdb kept only the in-frame ones, dropping some. The sample has approximately 100,000 clones, 70% to 85% seen once. Input material: PBMCs. The receptors were sampled from a woman younger than 30 in good health and CMV-seronegative.

CDR3 amino acids: CASSTIRGQGKGSYNEQFF. For the CDR3, the DNA is TGTGCCAGCAGCACTATCAGGGGACAGGGGAAGGGCTCCTACAATGAGCAGTTCTTC. This rearrangement joins TRBV21-1 to TRBJ2-1; the table's TRBD1 call for D was not verified on the DNA. TRBV21-1 corresponds to a pseudogene. CDR3 size: 19 residues.

The chain uses TRBV28 and TRBJ2-1, with 9 positions matching TRBD2. CDR1 MDHEN and CDR2 SYDVKM come from the germline V gene. The CDR3 has 16 amino acids. V lost 5 bases and J lost 7; bases outside the gene matches: 12. CDR3 coding DNA: TGTGCCAGCAGTCCCGACGCGGGAGGGCCGGGAAATGAGCAGTTCTTC. Protein sequence: CASSPDAGGPGNEQFF. Based on the CDR3 plus reference TRBV28 and TRBJ2-1, the full variable domain is DVKVTQSSRYLVKRTGEKVFLECVQDMDHENMFWYRQDPGLGLRLIYFSYDVKMKEKGDIPEGYSVSREKKERFSLILESASTNQTSMYLCASSPDAGGPGNEQFFGPGTRLTVL.

Here the CDR3 reads CASSLVGGINTDTQYF. CDR3 DNA sequence: TGTGCCAGCAGCTTAGTTGGAGGGATCAACACAGATACGCAGTATTTT. V and J are TRBV7-6 and TRBJ2-3; a weak D match, TRBD2 (6 bases). The germline CDR1 and CDR2 sequences are SGHVS and FNYEAQ. This CDR3 has 16 residues. V lost 1 base and J 2 bases, leaving 13 bases between the germline ends.

CDR3 in DNA: TGTGCCAGCAGCTTGGAGAACCGCCCATACGAGCAGTACTTC. Translated: CASSLENRPYEQYF. V gene TRBV7-6 combines with J gene TRBJ2-7; no reliable D call. V was clipped by 3 bases and J by 4 bases, with 13 bases between them. Looked up from germline, CDR1 is SGHVS and CDR2 is FNYEAQ. The CDR3 totals 14 residues.

Here the CDR3 DNA reads TGCGCCAGCAGCCAAGAGTCCCGGACAGGGGGCAACGAGCAGTACTTC. Translating it yields CASSQESRTGGNEQYF. V gene TRBV4-3 combines with J gene TRBJ2-5; 11 nucleotides agree with TRBD1. The end of the DNA aligns better with TRBJ2-7, so the J call may be wrong. The CDR3 has 16 amino acids. Germline-derived CDR1 and CDR2 are LGHNA and YSLEER.

This rearrangement joins TRBV4-2 to TRBJ2-5, with 11 bases fitting TRBD2. V shed 0 bases, J shed 3 bases, and the junction held 18 bases outside the gene matches. CDR3 length: 21 residues. CDR1 is LGHNA and CDR2 is YNFKEQ in the germline V gene. CDR3 sequence reads: CASSQDLALAGGRGGKETQYF. The CDR3 DNA reads TGTGCCAGCAGCCAAGATCTGGCCCTAGCGGGAGGAAGAGGAGGCAAAGAGACCCAGTACTTC.

The J gene is TRBJ2-5, the V gene TRBV15, with D perhaps matching TRBD1 (5 bases). The end of the DNA fits TRBJ2-7 better, so the J call may be wrong. CDR1 is LNHNV, CDR2 YYDKDF, per germline (reference sequence). The CDR3 extends over 15 amino acids. Written as DNA, the CDR3 is TGTGCCACCAGCGTTATGGACACCATATCCTACGAGCAGTACTTC. It specifies CATSVMDTISYEQYF.

V gene TRBV21-1 combines with J gene TRBJ2-7; the table gives TRBD1 as D, unverified against the DNA. TRBV21-1 is tagged as a pseudogene. The CDR3 has 11 residues. CDR3 in DNA: TGTGCCAGCAGCAACACCTACGAGCAGTACTTC. This sequence encodes CASSNTYEQYF.

About this clone: The junction does not match germline at one end; this may be a read error. This rearrangement joins TRBV7-9 to TRBJ2-5; the match to TRBD2 covers 8 bases. The germline V gene encodes CDR1 SEHNR and CDR2 FQNEAQ (reference sequence). This CDR3 region has 15 residues. CDR3 protein: CSSSLAGQGRETQYF. The CDR3 DNA follows: TGTTCCAGCAGCTTAGCGGGGCAGGGGAGAGAGACCCAGTACTTC.

Details on this clone: The sample contains more than one DNA sequence encoding this CDR3. The chain recombines TRBV28 with TRBJ1-5; D remains ambiguous. V was shortened by 1 base and J by 4 bases, with 8 bases between the two germline ends. Germline loops: CDR1 MDHEN, CDR2 SYDVKM. This CDR3 comprises 14 residues. The chain's CDR3 is CASSLSGGNQPQHF. CDR3 bases: TGTGCCAGCAGTTTATCAGGAGGGAATCAGCCCCAGCATTTT.

This clone has a handful of counts. The chain recombines TRBV6-4 with TRBJ1-4; 7 bases fit TRBD1. The germline V gene has CDR1 MRHNA and CDR2 SNTAGT. The J segment lost 8 bases and the V segment lost 8 bases, leaving 8 bases of the junction unmatched. This CDR3 has 13 residues. The CDR3 protein is CASDRDLREKLFF. As DNA, the CDR3 is TGTGCCAGCGACAGGGATCTTAGGGAAAAACTGTTTTTT.

V is TRBV4-3 and J is TRBJ1-2; TRBD1 might be the D (5 bases). There are 14 residues in the CDR3. CDR1 and CDR2 (germline): LGHNA, YSLEER. V lost 0 bases to trimming and J lost 3 bases, with 8 bases between them. CDR3 in DNA: TGCGCCAGCAGCCAAGAAACAGGACACTATGGCTACACCTTC. This codes for CASSQETGHYGYTF.

This clone has a single count. The V gene is TRBV4-2, the J gene TRBJ2-7; D is unresolved. The V end lost 0 bases, the J end lost 2 bases, and 11 bases lay between the germline ends. Germline V lookup: CDR1 LGHNA, CDR2 YNFKEQ. CDR3 length: 15 residues. The CDR3 protein is CASSQEFGGTYEQYF. Here the CDR3 DNA reads TGTGCCAGCAGCCAAGAGTTCGGCGGAACCTACGAGCAGTACTTC.

This clone was observed many times. CDR3 protein: CPPDTGTGLNPEAFF. DNA for the CDR3: TGTCCCCCGGACACCGGGACAGGTTTGAACCCTGAAGCTTTCTTT. The chain carries TRBV21-1 and TRBJ1-1; the D call TRBD1 from the table was never checked on the DNA. TRBV21-1 has pseudogene status. This CDR3 contains 15 residues.

Details on this clone: This is likely a read error, given that the CDR3 carries no conserved phenylalanine or tryptophan at its end. The DNA is left out, because the CDR3 cannot be placed on it with certainty; the CDR3 is given as TCRdb lists it. The chain has TRBV21-1 and TRBJ1-2; the table's D call of TRBD1 was not tested on the DNA. TRBV21-1 is assigned pseudogene status. Counting both end residues, the CDR3 totals 15 amino acids. The CDR3 spells CASSKTSRDGTGGVE.

The V gene is TRBV5-1, the J gene TRBJ2-2; perhaps TRBD2 as D (6 bases). The CDR3 spans 16 residues. V was cut by 3 bases and J by 6 bases, with 18 bases left in between. Germline V gene lookup returns CDR1 SGHRS and CDR2 YFSETQ. The DNA for the CDR3 is TGCGCCAGCAGCTGGGGTGGAGGGCCGGGGCCCGGGGAGCTGTTTTTT. As protein: CASSWGGGPGPGELFF.

This chain links TRBV7-9 with TRBJ2-6, with 10 bases fitting TRBD2. CDR1 is SEHNR, CDR2 FQNEAQ, per germline (reference sequence). The CDR3 is 17 residues long. The junction had 4 bases not matched to a gene; V was cut back by 2 bases and J by 3 bases. This CDR3 is CASSLPLAGVGANVLTF. Written as DNA, the CDR3 is TGTGCCAGCAGCTTACCTCTAGCGGGGGTTGGGGCCAACGTCCTGACTTTC. Based on the CDR3 plus reference TRBV7-9 and TRBJ2-6, the full variable domain is DTGVSQNPRHKITKRGQNVTFRCDPISEHNRLYWYRQTLGQGPEFLTYFQNEAQLEKSRLLSDRFSAERPKGSFSTLEIQRTEQGDSAMYLCASSLPLAGVGANVLTFGAGSRLTVL.

The CDR3 bases are TGTGCCAGCAGTGACGACATGACTAGACGGGAGACCCAGTACTTC. It translates to CASSDDMTRRETQYF. The chain combines TRBV6-4 with TRBJ2-5; tentatively, D is TRBD2 (6 bases). In germline, CDR1 is MRHNA, CDR2 SNTAGT. The CDR3 loop spans 15 amino acids. The V end was cut by 2 bases, the J end by 5 bases, with 15 bases between.

The CDR3 DNA reads as TGTGCCAGCAGTTTTGGGGGGGACTATGGCTACACCTTC. Its translation is CASSFGGDYGYTF. The genes are TRBV27 and TRBJ1-2; a weak D match, TRBD1 (5 bases). Trimming shortened V by 3 bases and J by 3 bases, and 8 bases separated the two germline ends. Looked up from germline, CDR1 is MNHEY and CDR2 is SMNVEV (reference sequence). This CDR3 spans 13 amino acids.

This chain links TRBV7-2 with TRBJ2-3; possibly TRBD2 for D (5 bases). The V gene lost 4 bases and the J gene lost 5 bases, with 10 bases spanning the gap. This CDR3 is 13 amino acids long. Germline values: CDR1 SGHTA, CDR2 FQGNSA. CDR3 amino acids: CASSSGLKDTQYF. CDR3 nucleotide sequence: TGTGCCAGCAGCTCCGGACTCAAAGATACGCAGTATTTT.